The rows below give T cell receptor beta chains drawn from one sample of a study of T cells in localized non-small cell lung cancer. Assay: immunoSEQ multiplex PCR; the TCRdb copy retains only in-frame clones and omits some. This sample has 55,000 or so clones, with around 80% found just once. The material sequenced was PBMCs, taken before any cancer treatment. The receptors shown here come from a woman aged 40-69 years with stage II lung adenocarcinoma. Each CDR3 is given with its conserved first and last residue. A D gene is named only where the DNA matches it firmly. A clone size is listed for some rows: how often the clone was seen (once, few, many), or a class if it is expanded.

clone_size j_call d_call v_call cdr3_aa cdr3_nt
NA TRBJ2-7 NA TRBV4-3 CASSQDEDSSYEQYF TGCGCCAGCAGCCAAGACGAGGACAGCTCCTACGAGCAGTACTTC
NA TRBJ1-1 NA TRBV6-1 CASSVREGTEAFF TGTGCCAGCAGTGTTAGGGAGGGCACTGAAGCTTTCTTT
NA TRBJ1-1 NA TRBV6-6 CASKPGGGTEAFF TGTGCCAGCAAACCCGGCGGGGGCACTGAAGCTTTCTTT
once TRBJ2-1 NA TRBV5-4 CASSLGSGRNEQFF TGTGCTAGCAGCTTGGGGTCAGGTCGCAATGAGCAGTTCTTC
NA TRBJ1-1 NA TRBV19 CASSIDPFSNTEAFF TGTGCCAGTAGTATAGATCCCTTTTCGAACACTGAAGCTTTCTTT
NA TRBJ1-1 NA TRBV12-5 CASGLTGSTEAFF TGTGCTAGTGGACTCACAGGGAGCACTGAAGCTTTCTTT
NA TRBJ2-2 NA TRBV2 CASSVIFAGELFF TGTGCCAGCAGTGTCATTTTCGCCGGGGAGCTGTTTTTT
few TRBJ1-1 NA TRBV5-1 CASSPGLREDTEAFF TGCGCCAGCAGCCCAGGGCTCCGGGAGGACACTGAAGCTTTCTTT
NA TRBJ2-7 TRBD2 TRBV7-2 CASSLEGLGGGIYEQYF TGTGCCAGCAGCTTAGAGGGACTTGGGGGGGGAATCTACGAGCAGTACTTC
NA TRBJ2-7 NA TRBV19 CASALYTESYEQYF TGTGCCAGCGCACTCTACACGGAAAGCTACGAGCAGTACTTC
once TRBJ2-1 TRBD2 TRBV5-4 CASSAGREGYNEQFF TGTGCCAGCAGCGCTGGTAGGGAGGGGTACAATGAGCAGTTCTTC
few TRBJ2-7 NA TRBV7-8 CASSLLEVSYEQYF TGTGCCAGCAGCTTACTTGAAGTCTCCTACGAGCAGTACTTC
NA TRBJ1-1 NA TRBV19 CASSITGTGTEAFF TGTGCCAGTAGTATAACAGGAACAGGCACTGAAGCTTTCTTT
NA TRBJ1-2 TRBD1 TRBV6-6 CASSNRGDYGYTF TGTGCCAGCAGTAACAGGGGAGACTATGGCTACACCTTC
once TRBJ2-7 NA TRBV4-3 CASSQYLSQQGRSYEQYF TGCGCCAGCAGCCAATACCTATCTCAACAGGGACGCTCCTACGAGCAGTACTTC
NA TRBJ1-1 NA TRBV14 CASSSGQGAMNTEAFF TGTGCCAGCAGCTCAGGGCAGGGCGCCATGAACACTGAAGCTTTCTTT
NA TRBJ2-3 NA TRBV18 CASSQAPTDTQYF TGTGCCAGCTCACAAGCCCCCACAGATACGCAGTATTTT
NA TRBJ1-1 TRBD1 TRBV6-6 CASSDRGKNTEAFF TGTGCCAGCAGTGACAGGGGGAAGAACACTGAAGCTTTCTTT
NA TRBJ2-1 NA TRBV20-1 CSAISGYEQFF TGCAGTGCTATATCGGGTTACGAGCAGTTCTTC
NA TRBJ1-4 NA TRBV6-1 CATTEAGEKLFF TGTGCCACCACCGAGGCGGGGGAAAAACTGTTTTTT
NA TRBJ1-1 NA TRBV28 CASRPSGGTEAFF TGTGCCAGCAGACCCTCTGGCGGGACTGAAGCTTTCTTT
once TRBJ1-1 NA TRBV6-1 CASSPTSSLDTEAFF TGTGCCAGCAGTCCCACATCATCCTTGGACACTGAAGCTTTCTTT
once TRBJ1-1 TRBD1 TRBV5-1 CASSFRTGGNTEAFF TGCGCCAGCAGCTTTAGGACAGGTGGGAACACTGAAGCTTTCTTT
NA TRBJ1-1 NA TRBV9 CASGELSVNTEAFF TGTGCCAGCGGCGAATTGTCTGTAAACACTGAAGCTTTCTTT
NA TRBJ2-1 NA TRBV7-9 CASSLKYNEQFF TGTGCCAGCAGCTTAAAGTACAATGAGCAGTTCTTC
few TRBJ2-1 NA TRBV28 CASSLWDGVNEQFF TGTGCCAGCAGTTTATGGGATGGCGTCAATGAGCAGTTCTTC
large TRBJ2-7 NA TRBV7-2 CASSSSPGPYEQYF TGTGCCAGCAGCTCTAGCCCAGGGCCCTACGAGCAGTACTTC
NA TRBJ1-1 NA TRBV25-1 CASSAGDPRRNTEAFF TGTGCCAGCAGTGCAGGGGACCCCCGGCGGAACACTGAAGCTTTCTTT
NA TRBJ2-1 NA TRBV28 CASSPRNGGPVRQFF TGTGCCAGCAGCCCCAGGAACGGGGGGCCTGTCAGGCAGTTCTTC